The source of this T cell receptor (beta chain) is a study of radiotherapy plus CTLA-4 blockade in lung cancer. Study-level findings and limits: In blood, after radiotherapy plus ipilimumab, tumor-derived TCR clones expanded. Early blood T cell clone dynamics reportedly forecast response best, with interferon-beta.

Germline V gene data show CDR1 as SGHVS and CDR2 as FNYEAQ. The V end lost 8 bases, the J end lost 2 bases, and 11 bases lay between the germline ends. The CDR3 has 13 amino acids. Comments on this clone: The antigen is undetermined.

Some clones are missing from TCRdb's copy, which holds only in-frame ones; the method was immunoSEQ multiplex PCR. The table lists about 62,000 clones, roughly three quarters of them singletons. The chain combines TRBV7-6 with TRBJ2-3; D is perhaps TRBD1 (5 bases). This sample comprised peripheral blood, obtained from a patient treated with radiotherapy plus ipilimumab. This clonotype was obtained from a human donor with non-small cell lung cancer who had a complete response to radiotherapy plus ipilimumab. The CDR3 loop reads CASRLRDTDTQYF. Written as DNA, the CDR3 is TGTGCCAGCCGACTCAGGGACACAGATACGCAGTATTTT.